This TCR delta chain comes out of a study of gamma-delta T cells after stem cell transplantation (dated by TCRdb to 2016 to 2017). CDR3 length: 27 amino acids, cysteine to phenylalanine. CDR3 DNA only is kept here, 81 bases in frame from base 1. V is cut back by 4 bases and J by 1 base, with 42 bases in the junction unmatched. For CDR1 and CDR2, the germline V gene (reference sequence) lists TVYSNPD and GDNSRS. Worth noting for this clone: The antigen this receptor binds is unknown. No much larger clonotype is one base removed from it; base qualities were not supplied.

Libraries were prepared through RT-PCR. The listed sequencing device is Illumina MiSeq. TCRdb reprocessed the public data with the CATT caller; entries with the same nucleotide sequence were combined afterwards. The sample contains around 13,000 delta-chain clones, approximately 33% of them found a single time. The ten most abundant clones make up less than 4.5% of the sample. This sequence uses TRDV3 and TRDJ1; TRDD3 matches 13 bases in the middle. Material for sequencing was gamma-delta T cells. The clonotype comes from a human donor. It is not recorded whose cells these are; they may come from a transplant donor. The DNA reads TGTGCCTCTATACCCCTTCCCCTCATAATCGCTGGGGGGGACTGGGGGATACGCCGGGGCCCCACCGATAAACTCATCTTT. Its product reads: CASIPLPLIIAGGDWGIRRGPTDKLIF.